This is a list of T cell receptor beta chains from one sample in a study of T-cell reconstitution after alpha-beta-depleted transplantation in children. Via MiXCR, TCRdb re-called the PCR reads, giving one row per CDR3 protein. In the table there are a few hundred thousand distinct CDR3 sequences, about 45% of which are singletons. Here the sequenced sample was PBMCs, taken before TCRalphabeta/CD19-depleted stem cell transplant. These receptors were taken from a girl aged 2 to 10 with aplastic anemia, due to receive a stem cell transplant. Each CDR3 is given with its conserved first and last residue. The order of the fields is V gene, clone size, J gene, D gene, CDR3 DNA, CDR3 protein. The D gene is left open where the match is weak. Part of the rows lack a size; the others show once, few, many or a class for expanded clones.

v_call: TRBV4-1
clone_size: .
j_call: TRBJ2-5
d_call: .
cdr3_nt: TGCGCCAGCGGGGAGGTGATACAAGAGACCCAGTACTTC
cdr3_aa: CASGEVIQETQYF

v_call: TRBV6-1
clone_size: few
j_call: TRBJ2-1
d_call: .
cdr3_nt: TGTGCCAGCAAACTGAGGCCGACAGCCAACTTGTACAATGAGCAGTTCTTC
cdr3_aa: CASKLRPTANLYNEQFF

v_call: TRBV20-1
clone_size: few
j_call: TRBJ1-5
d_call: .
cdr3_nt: TGCAGTGTTGACCACAGATTCAGCAATCAGCCCCAGCATTTT
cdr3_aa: CSVDHRFSNQPQHF

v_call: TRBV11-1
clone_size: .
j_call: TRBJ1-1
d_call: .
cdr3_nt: TGTGCCAGCAGCCCGGGGTTTGAAGCTTTCTTT
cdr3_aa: CASSPGFEAFF

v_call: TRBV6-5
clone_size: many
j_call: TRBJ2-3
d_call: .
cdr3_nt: TGTGCCAGCACGAGTAGCAGGGGGGGCACAGATACGCAGTATTTT
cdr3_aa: CASTSSRGGTDTQYF

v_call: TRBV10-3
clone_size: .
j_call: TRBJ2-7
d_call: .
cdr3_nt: TGTGCCATCAGTGACGCCGGATACGAGCAGTACTTC
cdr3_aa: CAISDAGYEQYF

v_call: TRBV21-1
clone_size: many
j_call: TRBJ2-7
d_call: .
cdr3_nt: TGTGCCAGCAGCGACCGGGGGGGCTACAACTACGAGCAGTACTTC
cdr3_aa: CASSDRGGYNYEQYF

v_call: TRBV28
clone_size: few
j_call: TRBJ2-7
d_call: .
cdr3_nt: TGTGCCAGCAGCGCCTTCACGGGCTACGAGCAGTACTTC
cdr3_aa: CASSAFTGYEQYF

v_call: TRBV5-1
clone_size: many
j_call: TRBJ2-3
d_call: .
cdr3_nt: TGCGCCAGCAGCTTTATTTCGGGACCCACAGATACGCAGTATTTT
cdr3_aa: CASSFISGPTDTQYF

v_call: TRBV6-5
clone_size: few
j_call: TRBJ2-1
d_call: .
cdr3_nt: TGTGCCAGCAGTTACGTAGCCCTGGGCAATGAGCAGTTCTTC
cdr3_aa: CASSYVALGNEQFF

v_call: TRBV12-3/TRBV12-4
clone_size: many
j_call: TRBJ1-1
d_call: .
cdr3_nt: TGTGCCAGCAGTTTAGGGAGGGAGGGAGCTTTCTTT
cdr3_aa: CASSLGREGAFF

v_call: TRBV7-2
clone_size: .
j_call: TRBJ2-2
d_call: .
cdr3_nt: TGTGCCAGCAGCCTAAGAGGTCGGGCCGGGGAGCTGTTTTTT
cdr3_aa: CASSLRGRAGELFF

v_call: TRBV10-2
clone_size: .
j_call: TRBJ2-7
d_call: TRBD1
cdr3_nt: TGCGCCAGCAGAGAACCGGGACAGGGGGAGCAGTACTTC
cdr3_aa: CASREPGQGEQYF

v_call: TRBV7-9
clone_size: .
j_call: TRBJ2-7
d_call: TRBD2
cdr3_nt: TGTGCCAGCAGCTTAGTAGCGGGAGGGAACGAGCAGTACTTC
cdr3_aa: CASSLVAGGNEQYF

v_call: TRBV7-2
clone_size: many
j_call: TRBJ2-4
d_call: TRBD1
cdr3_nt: TGTGCCAGCAGCTTACCGAACACAAGGGGACAGGGACTAGCCAAAAACATTCAGTACTTC
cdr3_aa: CASSLPNTRGQGLAKNIQYF

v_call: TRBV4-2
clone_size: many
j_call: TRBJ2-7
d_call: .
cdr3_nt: TGTGCCAGCAGCCCCCCCGGGCCCCGGGCCGAGCAGTACTTC
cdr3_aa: CASSPPGPRAEQYF

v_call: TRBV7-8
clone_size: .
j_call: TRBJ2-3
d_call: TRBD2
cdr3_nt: TGTGCCAGCAGCCCTAGCTCGCGGGGGGACACCACAGATACGCAGTATTTT
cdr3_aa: CASSPSSRGDTTDTQYF

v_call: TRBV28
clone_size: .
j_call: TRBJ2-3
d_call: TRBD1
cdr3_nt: TGTGCCAGCAGTTCCACAGGGGGCGCGAGCACAGATACGCAGTATTTT
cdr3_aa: CASSSTGGASTDTQYF

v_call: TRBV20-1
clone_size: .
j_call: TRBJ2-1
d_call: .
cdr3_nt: TGCAGTGCCATAAGGGAGCGCAATATTGAGCAGTTCTTC
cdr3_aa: CSAIRERNIEQFF

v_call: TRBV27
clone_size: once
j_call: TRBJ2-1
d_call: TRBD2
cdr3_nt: TGTGCCAGCAGTTTTTTGACTAGCGGGGTAGCCAATGAGCAGTTCTTC
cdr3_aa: CASSFLTSGVANEQFF

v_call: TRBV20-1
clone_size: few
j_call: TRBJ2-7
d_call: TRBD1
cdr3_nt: TGCAGTGCTCCTAGGACAGGCTCCTACGAGCAGTACTTC
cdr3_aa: CSAPRTGSYEQYF

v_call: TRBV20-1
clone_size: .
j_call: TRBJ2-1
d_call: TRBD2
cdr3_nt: TGCAGTGCTAAGCGGGGGGGCGGCCACAATGAGCAGTTCTTC
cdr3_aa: CSAKRGGGHNEQFF

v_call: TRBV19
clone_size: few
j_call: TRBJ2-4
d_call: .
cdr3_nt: TGTGCCAGTAGTCCTCAGCGGCTGCTAGCCAAAAACATTCAGTACTTC
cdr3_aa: CASSPQRLLAKNIQYF

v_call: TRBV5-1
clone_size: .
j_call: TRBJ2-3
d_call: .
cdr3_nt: TGCGCCAGCAGCTTGGGAAACAGGGCCACAGATACGCCGTATTTT
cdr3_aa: CASSLGNRATDTPYF

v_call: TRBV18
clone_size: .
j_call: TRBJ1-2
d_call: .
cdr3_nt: TGTGCCAGCTCACCAGAGGAGAAGGGTTTGGGTGGCTACACCTTC
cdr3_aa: CASSPEEKGLGGYTF

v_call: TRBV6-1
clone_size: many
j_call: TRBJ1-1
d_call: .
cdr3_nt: TGTGCCAGCAGTAGCTCCACACAGGGATGGACTGAAGCTTTCTTT
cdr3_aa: CASSSSTQGWTEAFF

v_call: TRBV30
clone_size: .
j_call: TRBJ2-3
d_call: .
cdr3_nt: TGTGCCTGGTCCCACACAGATACGCAGTATTTT
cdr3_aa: CAWSHTDTQYF

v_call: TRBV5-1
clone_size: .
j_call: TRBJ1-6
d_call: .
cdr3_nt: TGCGCCAGCAGCTTGTCGACGGGGCCTAATTCACCCCTCCACTTT
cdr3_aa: CASSLSTGPNSPLHF

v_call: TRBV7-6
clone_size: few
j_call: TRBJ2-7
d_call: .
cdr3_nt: TGTGCCAGCAGCAGACAATACGGGACGAGCGAGCAGTACTTC
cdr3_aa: CASSRQYGTSEQYF

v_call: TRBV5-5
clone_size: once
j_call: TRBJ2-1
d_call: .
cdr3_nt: TGTGCCAGCAGCTTGGCAGGGACCCTCTACAATGAGCAGTTCTTC
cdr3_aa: CASSLAGTLYNEQFF

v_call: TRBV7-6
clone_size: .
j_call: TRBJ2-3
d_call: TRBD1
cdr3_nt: TGTGCCAGCAGCTTAAACAGGGGGAGGACAGATACGCAGTATTTT
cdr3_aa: CASSLNRGRTDTQYF

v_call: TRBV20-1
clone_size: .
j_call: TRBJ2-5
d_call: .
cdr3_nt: TGCAGTGCTAGTGGGTCCGAAGAGACCCAGTACTTC
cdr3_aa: CSASGSEETQYF

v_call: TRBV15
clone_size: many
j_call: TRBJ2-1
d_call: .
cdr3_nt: TGTGCCACCAGCCCTAACTACAATGAGCAGTTCTTC
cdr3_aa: CATSPNYNEQFF

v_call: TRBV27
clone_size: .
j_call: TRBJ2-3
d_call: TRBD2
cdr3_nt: TGTGCCAGCACAGGGGGAAACGGACTAGCGTCCGCAGATACGCAGTATTTT
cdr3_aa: CASTGGNGLASADTQYF

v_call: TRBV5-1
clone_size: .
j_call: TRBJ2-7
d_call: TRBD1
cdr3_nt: TGCGCCAGCAGTTCGGACAGGGGGGGGAGGGAGCAGTACTTC
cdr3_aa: CASSSDRGGREQYF

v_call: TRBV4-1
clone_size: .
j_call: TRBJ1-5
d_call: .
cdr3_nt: TGCGCCAGCAGCCAAGGTCTGGACAGATTTAATAGCAATCAGCCCCAGCATTTT
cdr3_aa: CASSQGLDRFNSNQPQHF

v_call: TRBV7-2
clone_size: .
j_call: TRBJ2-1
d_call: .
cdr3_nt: TGTGCCAGCAGCTTTCAGGGTAGTGAGCAGTTCTTC
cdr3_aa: CASSFQGSEQFF

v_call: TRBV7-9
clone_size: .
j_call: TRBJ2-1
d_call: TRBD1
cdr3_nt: TGTGCCAGCAGCCCCCAAACAGGGGGCGGCTACAATGAGCAGTTCTTC
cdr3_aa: CASSPQTGGGYNEQFF

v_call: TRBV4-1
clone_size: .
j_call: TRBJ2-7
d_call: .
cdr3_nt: TGCGCCAGCAGCTACGACACTGACTACGAGCAGTACTTC
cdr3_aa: CASSYDTDYEQYF

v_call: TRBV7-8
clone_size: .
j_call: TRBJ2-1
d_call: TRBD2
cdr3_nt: TGTGCCAGCAGCTTAGATCCCCGGGGACTAGAGGGCAATGAGCAGTTCTTC
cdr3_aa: CASSLDPRGLEGNEQFF

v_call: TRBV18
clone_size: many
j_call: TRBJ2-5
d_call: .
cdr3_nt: TGTGCCAGCTCACAGGTTCCGGGACAAGAGACCCAGTACTTC
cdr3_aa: CASSQVPGQETQYF

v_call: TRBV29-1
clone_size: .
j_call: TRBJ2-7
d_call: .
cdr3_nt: TGCAGCGTTGAAGATCAGAGTGGGGGCTACGAGCAGTACTTC
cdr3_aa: CSVEDQSGGYEQYF

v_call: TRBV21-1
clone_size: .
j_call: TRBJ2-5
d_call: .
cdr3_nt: TGTGCCAGCAGCAAAGACGGACAAGAGACCCAGTACTTC
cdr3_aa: CASSKDGQETQYF

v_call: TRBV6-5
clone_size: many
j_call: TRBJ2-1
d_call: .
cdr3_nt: TGTGCCAGCAGTTATATATCGGGCGGGACGTTTAACAATGAGCAGTTCTTC
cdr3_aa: CASSYISGGTFNNEQFF

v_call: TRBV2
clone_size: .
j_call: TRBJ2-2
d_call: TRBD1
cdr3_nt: TGTGCCAGCAGTGACGGACAGGGGAGAAACGGGGAGCTGTTTTTT
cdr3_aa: CASSDGQGRNGELFF

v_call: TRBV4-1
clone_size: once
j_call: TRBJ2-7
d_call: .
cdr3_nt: TGCGCCAGCAGCCACATAGGACAGACCTCCTACGAGCAGTACTTC
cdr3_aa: CASSHIGQTSYEQYF

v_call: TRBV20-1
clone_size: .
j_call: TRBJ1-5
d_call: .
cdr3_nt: TGCAGTGCCCCGTCGGCGGTATCTAGCAATCAGCCCCAGCATTTT
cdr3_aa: CSAPSAVSSNQPQHF

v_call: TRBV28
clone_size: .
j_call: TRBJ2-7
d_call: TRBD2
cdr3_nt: TGTGCCACCAAACTAGGCTCTAGCGGGAACTACGAGCAGTACTTC
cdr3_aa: CATKLGSSGNYEQYF